This T cell receptor beta chain was identified during a study of blood T cell repertoires in COVID-19. Profiled with immunoSEQ multiplex PCR; TCRdb holds only in-frame clones, not every one. The profile shows fewer than 150,000 clones, approximately 80% of them singletons. The CDR3 loop spans 13 amino acids. In germline, CDR1 is LGHNA, CDR2 YSLEER. V trimming: 2 bases; J trimming: 6 bases; junction bases outside the gene matches: 1. The material sequenced was PBMCs or T cells enriched from blood (not recorded which). V gene TRBV4-3 combines with J gene TRBJ1-1, with TRBD1 matching 9 bases. This receptor was taken from a man aged 50-59 years in a cohort exposed to, infected with or recovered from COVID-19 (not recorded which). The CDR3 DNA is TGCGCCAGCAGCCAACGACAGGGGGCTGAAGCTTTCTTT. Translation: CASSQRQGAEAFF.